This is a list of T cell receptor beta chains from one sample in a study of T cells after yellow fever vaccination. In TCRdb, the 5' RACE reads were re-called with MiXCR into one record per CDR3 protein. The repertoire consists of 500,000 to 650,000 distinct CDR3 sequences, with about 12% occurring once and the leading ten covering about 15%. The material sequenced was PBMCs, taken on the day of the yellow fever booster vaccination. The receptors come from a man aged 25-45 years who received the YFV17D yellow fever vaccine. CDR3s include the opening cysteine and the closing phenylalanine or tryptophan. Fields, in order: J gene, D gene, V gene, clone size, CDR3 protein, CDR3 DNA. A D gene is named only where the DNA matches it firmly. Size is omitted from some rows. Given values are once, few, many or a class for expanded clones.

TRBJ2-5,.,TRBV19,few,CASSMRGPYQETQYF,TGTGCCAGTAGTATGAGGGGCCCGTACCAAGAGACCCAGTACTTC
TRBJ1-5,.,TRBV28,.,CASAGAVVDQPQHF,TGTGCCAGCGCCGGCGCAGTTGTAGATCAGCCCCAGCATTTT
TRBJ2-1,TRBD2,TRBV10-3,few,CAISEGTTGDEQFF,TGTGCCATCTCGGAAGGGACTACAGGCGATGAGCAGTTCTTC
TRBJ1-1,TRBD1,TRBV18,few,CASSPRKQGVGTEAFF,TGTGCCAGCTCACCAAGGAAACAGGGGGTGGGCACTGAAGCTTTCTTT
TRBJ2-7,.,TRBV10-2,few,CASQNVAYEQYF,TGCGCCTCCCAAAACGTGGCGTACGAGCAGTACTTC
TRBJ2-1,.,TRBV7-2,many,CASSFPQGFWNEQFF,TGTGCCAGCAGCTTCCCACAGGGTTTTTGGAATGAGCAGTTCTTC
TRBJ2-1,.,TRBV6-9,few,CAREEPPYNEQFF,TGTGCCAGGGAGGAACCCCCCTACAATGAGCAGTTCTTC
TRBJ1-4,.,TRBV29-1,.,CSGRDANEKLFF,TGCAGTGGCCGGGATGCTAATGAAAAACTGTTTTTT
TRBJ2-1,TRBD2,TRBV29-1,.,CSVQRTSGTYNEQFF,TGCAGCGTTCAACGGACTAGCGGGACCTACAATGAGCAGTTCTTC
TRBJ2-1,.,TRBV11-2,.,CASSSHVGGALNEQFF,TGTGCCAGCAGCTCCCATGTAGGCGGGGCTCTAAATGAGCAGTTCTTC
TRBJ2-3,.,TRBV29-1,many,CSVGAGAGTDTQYF,TGCAGCGTTGGAGCCGGAGCGGGCACAGATACGCAGTATTTT
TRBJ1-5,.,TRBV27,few,CASAGGYSNQPQHF,TGTGCCAGCGCTGGGGGTTATAGCAATCAGCCCCAGCATTTT
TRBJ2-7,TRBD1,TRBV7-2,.,CASSPAGTGYEQYF,TGTGCCAGCAGCCCAGCCGGGACAGGCTACGAGCAGTACTTC
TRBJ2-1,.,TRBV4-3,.,CASSQVFGGNNEQFF,TGCGCCAGCAGCCAAGTATTCGGCGGAAACAATGAGCAGTTCTTC
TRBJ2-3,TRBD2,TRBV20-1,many,CSVWGLAGTDTQYF,TGCAGTGTCTGGGGACTAGCGGGCACAGATACGCAGTATTTT
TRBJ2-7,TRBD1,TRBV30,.,CAWRTGGGEQYF,TGTGCCTGGAGGACAGGGGGGGGCGAGCAGTACTTC